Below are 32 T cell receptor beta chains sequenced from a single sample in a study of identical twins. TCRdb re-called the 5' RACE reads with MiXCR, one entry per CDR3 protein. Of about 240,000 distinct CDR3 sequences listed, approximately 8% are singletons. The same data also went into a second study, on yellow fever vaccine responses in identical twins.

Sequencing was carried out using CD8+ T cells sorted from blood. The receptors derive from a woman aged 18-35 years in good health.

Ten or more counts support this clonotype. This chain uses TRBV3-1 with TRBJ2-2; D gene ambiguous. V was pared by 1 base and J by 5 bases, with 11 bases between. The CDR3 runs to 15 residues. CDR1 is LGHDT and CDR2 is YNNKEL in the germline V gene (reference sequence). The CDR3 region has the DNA TGTGCCAGCAGCCAAGGAAATAGAGAAACCGGGGAGCTGTTTTTT. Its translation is CASSQGNRETGELFF.

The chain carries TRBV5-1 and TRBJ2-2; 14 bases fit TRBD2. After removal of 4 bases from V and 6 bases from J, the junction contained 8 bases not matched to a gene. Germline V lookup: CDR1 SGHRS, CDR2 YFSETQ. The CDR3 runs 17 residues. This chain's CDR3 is CASSLGTSGSGAGELFF. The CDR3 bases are TGCGCCAGCAGCCTCGGGACTAGCGGGAGTGGGGCCGGGGAGCTGTTTTTT. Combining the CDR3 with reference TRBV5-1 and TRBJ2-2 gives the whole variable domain KAGVTQTPRYLIKTRGQQVTLSCSPISGHRSVSWYQQTPGQGLQFLFEYFSETQRNKGNFPGRFSGRQFSNSRSEMNVSTLELGDSALYLCASSLGTSGSGAGELFFGEGSRLTVL.

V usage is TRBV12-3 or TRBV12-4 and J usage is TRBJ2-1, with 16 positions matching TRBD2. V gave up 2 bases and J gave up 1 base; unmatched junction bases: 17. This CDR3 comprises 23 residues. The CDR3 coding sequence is TGTGCCAGCAGTTTAACGGGACTAGCGGGGGGGCCGAGTTTGCTAAGATCCTACAATGAGCAGTTCTTC. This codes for CASSLTGLAGGPSLLRSYNEQFF.

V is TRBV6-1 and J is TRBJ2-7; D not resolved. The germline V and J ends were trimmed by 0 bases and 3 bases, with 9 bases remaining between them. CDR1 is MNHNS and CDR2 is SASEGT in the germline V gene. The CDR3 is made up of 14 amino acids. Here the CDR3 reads CASSEAPENYEQYV. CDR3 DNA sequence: TGTGCCAGCAGTGAAGCGCCTGAGAACTACGAGCAGTACGTC.

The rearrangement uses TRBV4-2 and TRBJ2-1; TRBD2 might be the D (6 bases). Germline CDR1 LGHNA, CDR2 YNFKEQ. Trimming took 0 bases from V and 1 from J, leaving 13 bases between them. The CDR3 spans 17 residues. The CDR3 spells CASSQDGPEGSYNEQFF. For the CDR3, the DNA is TGTGCCAGCAGCCAAGATGGTCCGGAGGGTTCCTACAATGAGCAGTTCTTC.

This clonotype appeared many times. DNA for the CDR3: TGTGCCAGCATGGTTGACCCGGACAGGGACACCGGGGAGCTGTTTTTT. Translating it yields CASMVDPDRDTGELFF. The V call is TRBV2, the J call TRBJ2-2, with 8 bases identical to TRBD1. Trimming cost V 7 bases and J 3 bases; bases outside gene matches: 10. This CDR3 region has 16 residues. Per the germline V gene, CDR1 is SNHLY and CDR2 is FYNNEI.

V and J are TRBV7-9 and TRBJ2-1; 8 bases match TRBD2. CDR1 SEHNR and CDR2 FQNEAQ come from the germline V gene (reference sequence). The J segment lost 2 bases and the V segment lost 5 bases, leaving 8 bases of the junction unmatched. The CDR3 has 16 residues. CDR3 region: CASSPTSGVTYNEQFF. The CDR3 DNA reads TGTGCCAGCAGCCCCACTAGCGGCGTAACCTACAATGAGCAGTTCTTC.

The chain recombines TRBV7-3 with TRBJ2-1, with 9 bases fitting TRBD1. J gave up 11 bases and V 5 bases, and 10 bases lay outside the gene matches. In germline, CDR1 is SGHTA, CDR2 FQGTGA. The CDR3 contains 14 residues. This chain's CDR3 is CASSPTGGLSQQFF. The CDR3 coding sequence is TGTGCCAGCAGCCCTACAGGGGGCTTGAGTCAGCAGTTCTTC.

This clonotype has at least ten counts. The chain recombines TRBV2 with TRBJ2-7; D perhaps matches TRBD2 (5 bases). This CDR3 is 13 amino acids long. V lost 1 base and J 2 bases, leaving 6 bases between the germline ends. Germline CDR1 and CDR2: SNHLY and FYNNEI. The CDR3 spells CASSEGRAYEQYF. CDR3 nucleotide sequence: TGTGCCAGCAGTGAAGGGCGGGCCTACGAGCAGTACTTC.

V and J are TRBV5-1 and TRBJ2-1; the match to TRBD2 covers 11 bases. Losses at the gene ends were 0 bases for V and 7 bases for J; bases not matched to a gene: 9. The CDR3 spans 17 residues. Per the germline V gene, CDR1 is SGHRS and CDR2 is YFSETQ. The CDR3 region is CASSLGSGRANSNEQFF. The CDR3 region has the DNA TGCGCCAGCAGCTTGGGTAGCGGGAGGGCCAACTCAAATGAGCAGTTCTTC.

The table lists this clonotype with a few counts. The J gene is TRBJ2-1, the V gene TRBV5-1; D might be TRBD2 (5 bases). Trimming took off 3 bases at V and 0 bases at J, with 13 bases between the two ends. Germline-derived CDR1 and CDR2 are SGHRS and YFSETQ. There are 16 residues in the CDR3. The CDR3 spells CASSSSRRSSYNEQFF. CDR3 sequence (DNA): TGCGCCAGCAGCTCGTCACGGAGGAGCTCCTACAATGAGCAGTTCTTC. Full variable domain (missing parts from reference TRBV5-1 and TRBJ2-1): KAGVTQTPRYLIKTRGQQVTLSCSPISGHRSVSWYQQTPGQGLQFLFEYFSETQRNKGNFPGRFSGRQFSNSRSEMNVSTLELGDSALYLCASSSSRRSSYNEQFFGPGTRLTVL.

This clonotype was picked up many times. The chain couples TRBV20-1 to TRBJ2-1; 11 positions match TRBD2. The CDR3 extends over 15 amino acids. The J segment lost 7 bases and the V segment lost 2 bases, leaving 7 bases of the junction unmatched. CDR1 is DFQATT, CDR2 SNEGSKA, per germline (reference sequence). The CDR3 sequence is CSARSLAGETNEQFF. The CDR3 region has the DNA TGCAGTGCTAGATCACTAGCGGGAGAGACGAATGAGCAGTTCTTC.

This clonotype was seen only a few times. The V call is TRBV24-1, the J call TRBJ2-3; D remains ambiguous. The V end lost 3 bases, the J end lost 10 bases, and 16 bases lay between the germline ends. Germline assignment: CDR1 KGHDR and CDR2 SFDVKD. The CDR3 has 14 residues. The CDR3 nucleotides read TGTGCCACCAGTGATCCCCAAGAGGTATCTGCGCAGTATTTT. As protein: CATSDPQEVSAQYF.

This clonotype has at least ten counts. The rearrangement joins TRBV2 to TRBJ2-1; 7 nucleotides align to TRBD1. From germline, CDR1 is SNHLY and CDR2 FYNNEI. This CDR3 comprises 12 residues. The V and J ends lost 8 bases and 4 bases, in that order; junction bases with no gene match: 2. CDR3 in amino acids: CASGDSYNEQFF. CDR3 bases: TGTGCCAGCGGGGACAGTTACAATGAGCAGTTCTTC.

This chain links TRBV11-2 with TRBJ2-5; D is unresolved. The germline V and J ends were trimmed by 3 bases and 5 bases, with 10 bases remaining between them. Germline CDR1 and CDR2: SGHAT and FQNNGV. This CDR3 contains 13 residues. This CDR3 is CASSFRSVETQYF. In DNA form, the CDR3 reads TGTGCCAGCAGCTTCCGGAGTGTGGAGACCCAGTACTTC.

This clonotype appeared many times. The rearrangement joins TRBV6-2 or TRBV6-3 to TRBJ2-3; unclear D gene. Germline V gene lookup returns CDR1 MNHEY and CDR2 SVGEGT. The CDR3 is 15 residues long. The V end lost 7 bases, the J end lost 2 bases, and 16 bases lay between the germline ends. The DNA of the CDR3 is TGTGCCAGCACTAACCAGGCGAGTGCCACAGATACGCAGTATTTT. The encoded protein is CASTNQASATDTQYF.

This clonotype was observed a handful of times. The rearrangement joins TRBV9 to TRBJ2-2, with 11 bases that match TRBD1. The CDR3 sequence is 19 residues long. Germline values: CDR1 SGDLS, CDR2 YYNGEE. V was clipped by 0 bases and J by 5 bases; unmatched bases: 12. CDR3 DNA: TGTGCCAGCAGCGTAGATGGGACAGGGGGACAATTAAGGACCGGGGAGCTGTTTTTT. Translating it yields CASSVDGTGGQLRTGELFF.

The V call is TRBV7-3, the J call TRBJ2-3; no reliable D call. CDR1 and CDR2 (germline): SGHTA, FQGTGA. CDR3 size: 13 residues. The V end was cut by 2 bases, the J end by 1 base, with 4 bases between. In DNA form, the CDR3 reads TGTGCCAGCAGCTTATGGGGCACAGATACGCAGTATTTT. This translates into CASSLWGTDTQYF.

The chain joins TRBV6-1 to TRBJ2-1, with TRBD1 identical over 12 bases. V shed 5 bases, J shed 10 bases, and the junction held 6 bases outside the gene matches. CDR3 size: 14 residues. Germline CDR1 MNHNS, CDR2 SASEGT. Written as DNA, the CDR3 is TGTGCCAGCAGTCTCGGGACAGGGGGCAGAGAGCAGTTCTTC. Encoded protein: CASSLGTGGREQFF.

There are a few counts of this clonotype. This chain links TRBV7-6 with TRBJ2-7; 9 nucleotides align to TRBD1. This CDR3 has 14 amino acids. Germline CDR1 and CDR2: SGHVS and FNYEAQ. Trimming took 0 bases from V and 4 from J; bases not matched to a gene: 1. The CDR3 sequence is CASSLADRGYEQYV. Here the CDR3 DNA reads TGTGCCAGCAGCTTAGCGGACAGGGGTTACGAGCAGTACGTC.

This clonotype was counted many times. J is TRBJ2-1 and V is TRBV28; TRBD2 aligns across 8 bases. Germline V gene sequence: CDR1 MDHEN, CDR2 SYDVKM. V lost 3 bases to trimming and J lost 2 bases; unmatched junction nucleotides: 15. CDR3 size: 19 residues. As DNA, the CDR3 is TGTGCCAGCAGTTTCCCCACCCCGTTTAGCGGGAACACCTACAATGAGCAGTTCTTC. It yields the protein CASSFPTPFSGNTYNEQFF.

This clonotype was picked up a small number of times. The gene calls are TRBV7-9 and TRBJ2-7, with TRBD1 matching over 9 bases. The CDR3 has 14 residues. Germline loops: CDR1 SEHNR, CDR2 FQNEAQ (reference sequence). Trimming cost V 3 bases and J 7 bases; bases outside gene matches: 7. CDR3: CASSLDRGGVEQYF. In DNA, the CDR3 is TGTGCCAGCAGCTTGGACAGGGGCGGAGTAGAGCAGTACTTC.

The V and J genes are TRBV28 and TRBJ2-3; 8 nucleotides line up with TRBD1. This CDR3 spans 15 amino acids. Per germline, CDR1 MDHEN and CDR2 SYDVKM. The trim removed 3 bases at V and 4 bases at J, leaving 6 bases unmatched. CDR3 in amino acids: CASSFSVRGPDTQYF. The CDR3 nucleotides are TGTGCCAGCAGTTTTAGCGTCAGGGGGCCAGATACGCAGTATTTT.

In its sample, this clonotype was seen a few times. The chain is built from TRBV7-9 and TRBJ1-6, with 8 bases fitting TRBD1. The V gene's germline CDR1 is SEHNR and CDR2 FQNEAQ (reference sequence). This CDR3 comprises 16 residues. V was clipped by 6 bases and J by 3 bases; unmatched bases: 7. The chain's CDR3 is CASSRTGPGYNSPLHF. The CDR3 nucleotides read TGTGCCAGCAGTCGGACAGGGCCAGGCTATAATTCACCCCTCCACTTT.

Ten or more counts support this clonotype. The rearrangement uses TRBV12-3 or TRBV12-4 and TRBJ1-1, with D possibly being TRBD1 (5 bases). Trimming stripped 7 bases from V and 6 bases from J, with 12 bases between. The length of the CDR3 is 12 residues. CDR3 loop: CASNTGAAEAFF. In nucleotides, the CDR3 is TGTGCCAGCAATACAGGTGCGGCTGAAGCTTTCTTT.

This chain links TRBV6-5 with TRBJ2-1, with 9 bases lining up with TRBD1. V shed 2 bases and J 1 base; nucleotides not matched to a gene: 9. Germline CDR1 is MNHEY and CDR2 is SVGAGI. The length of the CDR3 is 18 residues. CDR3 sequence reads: CASSYPSGTGLSYNEQFF. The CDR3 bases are TGTGCCAGCAGTTACCCCTCCGGGACAGGGTTGTCCTACAATGAGCAGTTCTTC.

The CDR3: CASTFWTGSPNTGELFF. The CDR3 DNA reads as TGTGCCAGCACCTTCTGGACGGGATCTCCGAACACCGGGGAGCTGTTTTTT. The J gene is TRBJ2-2, the V gene TRBV12-3 or TRBV12-4; D possibly corresponds to TRBD2 (5 bases). Trimming shortened V by 7 bases and J by 0 bases, and 18 bases separated the two germline ends. The CDR3 loop spans 17 amino acids.

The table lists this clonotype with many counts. The CDR3 region has the DNA TGTGCCAGCAGCCCAGGACGTCCCAGCTCCTATAATTCACCCCTCCACTTT. This sequence encodes CASSPGRPSSYNSPLHF. This chain connects TRBV3-1 to TRBJ1-6; D is ambiguous. There are 17 residues in the CDR3. Trimming stripped 4 bases from V and 0 bases from J, with 13 bases between. The germline V gene has CDR1 LGHDT and CDR2 YNNKEL (reference sequence).

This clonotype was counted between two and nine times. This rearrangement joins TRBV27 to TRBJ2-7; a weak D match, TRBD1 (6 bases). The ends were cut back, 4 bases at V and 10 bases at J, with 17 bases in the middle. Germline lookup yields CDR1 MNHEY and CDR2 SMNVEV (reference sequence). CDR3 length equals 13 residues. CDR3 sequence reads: CASSSYRERHQYV. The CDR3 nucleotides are TGTGCCAGCAGTTCGTACAGGGAAAGGCACCAGTACGTC.

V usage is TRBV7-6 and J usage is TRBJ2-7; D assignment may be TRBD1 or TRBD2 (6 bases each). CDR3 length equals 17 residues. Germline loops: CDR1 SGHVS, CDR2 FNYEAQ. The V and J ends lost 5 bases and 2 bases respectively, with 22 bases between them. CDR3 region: CASSRGVGGLQAYEQYF. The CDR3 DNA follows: TGTGCCAGCAGCCGTGGAGTTGGGGGGCTACAAGCCTACGAGCAGTACTTC.

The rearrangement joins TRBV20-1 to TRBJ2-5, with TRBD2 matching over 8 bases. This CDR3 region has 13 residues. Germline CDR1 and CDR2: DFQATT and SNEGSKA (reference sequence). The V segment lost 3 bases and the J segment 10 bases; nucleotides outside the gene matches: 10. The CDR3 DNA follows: TGCAGTGCTAGGGATGGGACTAGTTTTGACCAGTACTTC. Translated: CSARDGTSFDQYF.

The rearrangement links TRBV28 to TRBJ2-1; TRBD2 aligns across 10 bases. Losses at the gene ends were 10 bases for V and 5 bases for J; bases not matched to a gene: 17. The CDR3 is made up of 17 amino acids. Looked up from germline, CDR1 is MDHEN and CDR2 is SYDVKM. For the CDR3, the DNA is TGTGCCACCACCTTGGGGCTAGCGGGAGCCCTCGACAATGAGCAGTTCTTC. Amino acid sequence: CATTLGLAGALDNEQFF.